The sequence of this TCR beta chain was determined in a study of blood T cell repertoires in COVID-19. In the study overall: The origin of the acute and convalescent COVID-19 samples was the United States, Italy and Spain.

The CDR3 is 14 amino acids. V was shortened by 4 bases and J by 3 bases, with 13 bases between the two germline ends. CDR1 and CDR2 (germline): SGDLS, YYNGEE. In the original analysis: Amplification with reference gene primers provided the estimates of nucleated cell counts. Using immunoSEQ multiplex PCR, the repertoire was profiled, and TCRdb retains in-frame clones only, with some absent. Clone size and V and J calls were adopted from that table, with D and trimming inferred from the DNA. This table holds roughly 78,000 clones, 88% found once. The receptor was derived from a man aged 45 to 65 with acute or convalescent COVID-19. Sequencing was carried out using peripheral blood. This chain joins TRBV9 and TRBJ1-2; a possible D gene is TRBD1 (6 bases). CDR3 residues: CASSYPQGYYGYTF. DNA for the CDR3: TGTGCCAGCAGCTACCCTCAGGGGTACTATGGCTACACCTTC.